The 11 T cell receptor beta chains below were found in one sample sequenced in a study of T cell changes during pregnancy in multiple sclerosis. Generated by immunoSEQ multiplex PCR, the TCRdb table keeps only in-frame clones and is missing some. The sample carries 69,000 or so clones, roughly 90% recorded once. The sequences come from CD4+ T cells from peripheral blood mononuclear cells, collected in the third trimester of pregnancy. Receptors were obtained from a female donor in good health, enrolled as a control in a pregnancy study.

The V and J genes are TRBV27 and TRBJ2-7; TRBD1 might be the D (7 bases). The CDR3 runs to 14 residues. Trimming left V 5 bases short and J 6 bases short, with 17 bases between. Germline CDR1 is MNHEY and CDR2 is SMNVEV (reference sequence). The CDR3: CASSEGQGEAEQYF. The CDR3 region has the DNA TGTGCCAGCAGTGAAGGCCAGGGGGAGGCCGAGCAGTACTTC.

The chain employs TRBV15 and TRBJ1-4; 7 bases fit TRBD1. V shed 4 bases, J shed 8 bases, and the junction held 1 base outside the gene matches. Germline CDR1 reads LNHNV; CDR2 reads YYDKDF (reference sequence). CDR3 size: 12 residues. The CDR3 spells CATSTGGEKLFF. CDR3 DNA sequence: TGTGCCACCAGCACAGGGGGAGAAAAACTGTTTTTT.

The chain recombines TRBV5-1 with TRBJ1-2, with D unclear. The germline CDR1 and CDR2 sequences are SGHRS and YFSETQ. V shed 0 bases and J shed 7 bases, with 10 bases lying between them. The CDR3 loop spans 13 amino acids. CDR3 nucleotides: TGCGCCAGCAGCTTGGACCGGGGATTTGGCTACACCTTC. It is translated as CASSLDRGFGYTF.

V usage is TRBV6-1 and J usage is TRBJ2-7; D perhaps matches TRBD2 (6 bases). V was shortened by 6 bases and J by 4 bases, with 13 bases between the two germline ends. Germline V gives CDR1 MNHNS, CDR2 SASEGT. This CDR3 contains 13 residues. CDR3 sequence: CASSPGSQYEQYF. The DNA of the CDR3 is TGTGCCAGCAGCCCCGGGAGCCAATACGAGCAGTACTTC.

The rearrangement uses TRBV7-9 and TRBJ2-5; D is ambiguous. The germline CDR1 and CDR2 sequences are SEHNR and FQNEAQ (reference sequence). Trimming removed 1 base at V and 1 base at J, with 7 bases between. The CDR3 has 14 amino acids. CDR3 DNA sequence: TGTGCCAGCAGCTTAGGACTTATCCAAGAGACCCAGTACTTC. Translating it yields CASSLGLIQETQYF.

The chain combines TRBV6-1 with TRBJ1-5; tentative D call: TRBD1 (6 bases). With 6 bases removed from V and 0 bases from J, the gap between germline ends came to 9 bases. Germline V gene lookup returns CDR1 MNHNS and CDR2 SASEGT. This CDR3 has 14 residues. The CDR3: CASSRDISNQPQHF. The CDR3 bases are TGTGCCAGCAGCAGGGACATTAGCAATCAGCCCCAGCATTTT.

The CDR3 DNA reads as TGTGCCAGCAGCTTAGTCGGGATGGGTGAGGGCCCCTACAATGAGCAGTTCTTC. Translated: CASSLVGMGEGPYNEQFF. This chain links TRBV11-2 with TRBJ2-1, with a possible D match to TRBD2 (5 bases). CDR3 size: 18 residues. Between the trimmed V and J ends, which lost 1 base and 2 bases, there was a span of 18 bases. Germline V gene lookup returns CDR1 SGHAT and CDR2 FQNNGV.

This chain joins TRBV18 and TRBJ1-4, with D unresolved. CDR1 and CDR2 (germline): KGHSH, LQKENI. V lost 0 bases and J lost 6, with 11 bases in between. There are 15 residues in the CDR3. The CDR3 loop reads CASSPPAGLDEKLFF. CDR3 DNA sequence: TGTGCCAGCTCACCACCGGCGGGTCTAGATGAAAAACTGTTTTTT.

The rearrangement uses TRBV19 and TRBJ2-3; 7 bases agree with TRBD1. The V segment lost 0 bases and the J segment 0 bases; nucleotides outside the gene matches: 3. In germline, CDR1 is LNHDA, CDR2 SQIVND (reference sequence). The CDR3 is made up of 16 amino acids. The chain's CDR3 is CASSIEGDSSTDTQYF. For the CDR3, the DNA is TGTGCCAGTAGTATAGAGGGGGACAGCAGCACAGATACGCAGTATTTT.

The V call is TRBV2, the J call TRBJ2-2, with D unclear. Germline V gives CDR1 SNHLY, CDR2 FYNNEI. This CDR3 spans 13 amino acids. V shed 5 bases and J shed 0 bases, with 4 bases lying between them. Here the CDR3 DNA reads TGTGCCAGCAGTACAGCGAACACCGGGGAGCTGTTTTTT. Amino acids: CASSTANTGELFF. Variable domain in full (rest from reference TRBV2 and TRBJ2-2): EPEVTQTPSHQVTQMGQEVILRCVPISNHLYFYWYRQILGQKVEFLVSFYNNEISEKSEIFDDQFSVERPDGSNFTLKIRSTKLEDSAMYFCASSTANTGELFFGEGSRLTVL.

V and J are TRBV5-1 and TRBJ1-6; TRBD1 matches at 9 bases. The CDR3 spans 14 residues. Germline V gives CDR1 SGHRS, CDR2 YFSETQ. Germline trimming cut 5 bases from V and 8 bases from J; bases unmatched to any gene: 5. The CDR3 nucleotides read TGCGCCAGCAGAACAGGGGGCTCGGATTCACCCCTCCACTTT. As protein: CASRTGGSDSPLHF.